The source of this TCR beta chain is a study of T cell clonotyping in hematopoietic cell transplantation. Study at large: Cytoreduction preceded collection of pretransplant recipient samples. Whole-study findings and limits: Pathologically expanded recipient clonotypes increased progressively from day 30 to day 180 as diversity fell. Graft donor and pretransplant recipient Inverse Simpson Index values predicted broader posttransplant TCR diversity.

Libraries were prepared by immunoSEQ multiplex PCR; TCRdb keeps only in-frame clonotypes and omits some of them. This repertoire shows about 69,000 clones, 90% to 96% found once; its top ten account for about 1.8%. CDR1 and CDR2 from the germline V gene are LNHDA and SQIVND (reference sequence). This CDR3 spans 14 amino acids. The ends lost 5 bases at V and 4 bases at J; junction bases unmatched: 7. Time point: recipient sample about 28 days before transplant, after cytoreduction. Comments on this clone: As yet, its antigen is unknown.

The rearrangement links TRBV19 to TRBJ2-5; 7 bases are shared with TRBD1. This sequence originates from a woman aged 45-65 years with acute myeloid leukemia. Some clones in this sample may be carry-over from other donors' samples. The sequencing used peripheral blood mononuclear cells, collected before stem cell transplant. CDR3 in DNA: TGTGCCAGTAGTCCACAGGGGTTGGGAGAGACCCAGTACTTC. Protein product: CASSPQGLGETQYF. Full variable domain (missing parts from reference TRBV19 and TRBJ2-5): DGGITQSPKYLFRKEGQNVTLSCEQNLNHDAMYWYRQDPGQGLRLIYYSQIVNDFQKGDIAEGYSVSREKKESFPLTVTSAQKNPTAFYLCASSPQGLGETQYFGPGTRLLVL.